Listed here is a single TCR beta chain. The antigen is unknown. Here immunoSEQ multiplex PCR was the method, and the copy in TCRdb shows in-frame clones only, minus some. Among over a million clones listed, roughly 96% were seen once. This specimen belongs to a study of shared clonotypes between healthy human individuals. Study-wide results and limits: Rarefaction indicated that sorted-subset sequencing remained incomplete although depth was large.

The length of the CDR3 is 15 residues. V lost 4 bases and J lost 7, with 17 bases in between. Germline CDR1 and CDR2: MNHEY and SVGAGI. The sequenced sample consisted of naive CD4+ T cells sorted from blood. Subset in this sample: CD45RA+ positively selected. The sequence was collected from a man younger than 40 in good health. The gene calls are TRBV6-5 and TRBJ1-5, with a possible D match to TRBD1 (5 bases). The CDR3 loop is CASSSRRGPGQPQHF. CDR3 DNA sequence: TGTGCCAGCAGTTCCCGGCGGGGCCCGGGGCAGCCCCAGCATTTT.